The source of this T cell receptor beta chain is a study of T cell changes during pregnancy in multiple sclerosis. This clone was observed a single time. The CDR3 covers 14 residues. CDR1 is SGHNT and CDR2 is YYREEE in the germline V gene (reference sequence). V lost 0 bases and J 8 bases, leaving 12 bases between the germline ends. Generated by immunoSEQ multiplex PCR, the TCRdb table keeps only in-frame clones and is missing some. Among about 31,000 clones, about 88% were seen once, and the ten largest hold almost 6.5%. The TCR comes from a female donor with multiple sclerosis, enrolled in a pregnancy study. Source: CD8+ T cells from peripheral blood mononuclear cells, taken in the second trimester of pregnancy. The gene calls are TRBV5-4 and TRBJ2-1, with D unclear. The chain's CDR3 is CASSLGRQVDEQFF. The CDR3 coding sequence is TGTGCCAGCAGCTTGGGTAGGCAGGTTGATGAGCAGTTCTTC.